These 16 T cell receptor beta chains were sequenced from one sample in a study of T-cell memory formation after mild COVID-19. TCRdb re-derived calls from the 5' RACE reads in MiXCR, one entry per CDR3 protein. The sample lists 500,000 to 650,000 distinct CDR3 sequences, roughly 22% occurring once. The sample taken for sequencing was PBMCs or a T cell subset sorted from them (not recorded which). The receptors here all came from an adult woman who had mild COVID-19 (a few samples of this study predate the infection). Cell type and time point are not known.

V gene TRBV5-1 combines with J gene TRBJ2-7, with 11 nucleotides matching TRBD2. Germline-derived CDR1 and CDR2 are SGHRS and YFSETQ. This CDR3 spans 14 amino acids. The junction had 2 bases not matched to a gene; V was cut back by 3 bases and J by 3 bases. This CDR3 is CASSYGLAGYEQYF. The CDR3 bases are TGCGCCAGCAGCTACGGACTAGCGGGCTACGAGCAGTACTTC.

The V gene is TRBV6-1, the J gene TRBJ1-4; TRBD1 might be the D (6 bases). Germline CDR1 is MNHNS and CDR2 is SASEGT. This CDR3 region has 17 residues. The V and J ends lost 9 bases and 6 bases respectively, with 26 bases between them. CDR3 coding DNA: TGTGCCAGTCTCTTCCCCGGAGGGGGGTTTAGAGATGAAAAACTGTTTTTT. Protein: CASLFPGGGFRDEKLFF.

J is TRBJ2-1 and V is TRBV30; possibly TRBD1 for D (5 bases). Germline-derived CDR1 and CDR2 are GTSNPN and SVGIG (reference sequence). Trimming removed 5 bases from V and 12 bases from J, with 17 bases in between. The CDR3 loop spans 12 amino acids. The CDR3 DNA is TGTGCCTGGTTAGCAGGGCGGAAGGGGCAGTTCTTC. It translates to CAWLAGRKGQFF.

Ten or more counts support this clonotype. This chain uses TRBV29-1 with TRBJ1-2, with D perhaps matching TRBD1 (6 bases). Germline CDR1 and CDR2: SQVTM and ANQGSEA. V was clipped by 6 bases and J by 4 bases, with 9 bases between them. The CDR3 covers 11 residues. CDR3 protein: CSVGQSYGYTF. The CDR3 nucleotides read TGCAGCGTAGGACAGTCCTATGGCTACACCTTC.

Many counts were recorded for this clonotype. This chain links TRBV6-2 or TRBV6-3 with TRBJ1-1; TRBD1 matches 7 bases. The CDR3 runs to 15 residues. Germline V gene lookup returns CDR1 MNHEY and CDR2 SVGEGT. Trimming cost V 4 bases and J 0 bases; bases outside gene matches: 5. This CDR3 reads CASSSPGQMNTEAFF. For the CDR3, the DNA is TGTGCCAGCAGTTCCCCGGGACAGATGAACACTGAAGCTTTCTTT.

In this sample, this clonotype turned up a few times. The chain carries TRBV12-3 or TRBV12-4 and TRBJ1-1; no firm D call. This CDR3 is 14 amino acids long. V gave up 3 bases and J gave up 0 bases, with 8 bases separating them. The CDR3 spells CASSFVGLNTEAFF. CDR3 DNA sequence: TGTGCCAGCAGTTTCGTCGGGCTGAACACTGAAGCTTTCTTT.

This chain connects TRBV4-2 to TRBJ2-2; no clear D. The V gene lost 2 bases and the J gene lost 6 bases, with 4 bases spanning the gap. The CDR3 is made up of 12 amino acids. Germline V gene sequence: CDR1 LGHNA, CDR2 YNFKEQ. The CDR3 reads CASSQPSGELFF. In nucleotides, the CDR3 is TGTGCCAGCAGCCAACCTTCCGGGGAGCTGTTTTTT.

This CDR3 is CATESQDLGRETQYF. In nucleotides, the CDR3 is TGTGCCACCGAATCCCAAGACTTGGGTAGAGAGACCCAGTACTTC. The chain joins TRBV24-1 to TRBJ2-5; D not certain. Trimming took off 9 bases at V and 4 bases at J, with 20 bases between the two ends. The CDR3 has 15 amino acids. From germline, CDR1 is KGHDR and CDR2 SFDVKD.

The rearrangement links TRBV9 to TRBJ2-1, with TRBD2 matching 8 bases. The CDR3 is made up of 15 amino acids. V shed 4 bases, J shed 2 bases, and the junction held 5 bases outside the gene matches. The germline V gene has CDR1 SGDLS and CDR2 YYNGEE. In nucleotides, the CDR3 is TGTGCCAGCAGCCCGACTAGCGTAACCTACAATGAGCAGTTCTTC. Amino acid sequence: CASSPTSVTYNEQFF.

J is TRBJ1-3 and V is TRBV6-5; D perhaps matches TRBD1 (5 bases). The CDR3 runs to 15 residues. Trimming removed 1 base at V and 0 bases at J, with 7 bases between. Germline-derived CDR1 and CDR2 are MNHEY and SVGAGI. The CDR3 DNA is TGTGCCAGCAGTTACTTCCAGGGCTCTGGAAACACCATATATTTT. This codes for CASSYFQGSGNTIYF.

This clonotype was picked up a small number of times. The chain is built from TRBV10-3 and TRBJ2-5; a weak D match, TRBD2 (6 bases). The germline V gene encodes CDR1 ENHRY and CDR2 SYGVKD. The CDR3 is made up of 15 amino acids. V gave up 4 bases and J gave up 1 base, with 13 bases separating them. In nucleotides, the CDR3 is TGTGCCATCAGTGTAAGGGCGGGATCCCAAGAGACCCAGTACTTC. Its protein is CAISVRAGSQETQYF.

This clonotype was detected a few times. The chain employs TRBV18 and TRBJ2-5; TRBD1 agrees at 8 bases. Trimming at V came to 4 bases and at J to 3 bases, leaving 4 bases not matched to a gene. The CDR3 is 14 residues long. Germline V CDR1 and CDR2: KGHSH, LQKENI. In DNA form, the CDR3 reads TGTGCCAGCTCACTATCGGACAGGGAAGAGACCCAGTACTTC. Residues: CASSLSDREETQYF.

The sample holds a few counts of this clonotype. DNA for the CDR3: TGTGCCACCCATGGAGGGGGAAACACAGATACGCAGTATTTT. It encodes CATHGGGNTDTQYF. The chain carries TRBV27 and TRBJ2-3; D tentatively reads TRBD1 or TRBD2 (6 bases each). Per the germline V gene, CDR1 is MNHEY and CDR2 is SMNVEV (reference sequence). This CDR3 has 14 residues. Trimming took off 10 bases at V and 2 bases at J, with 16 bases between the two ends.

The chain employs TRBV12-3 or TRBV12-4 and TRBJ2-7; D unresolved. V lost 1 base and J lost 3, with 10 bases in between. CDR3 length equals 14 residues. The CDR3, as DNA: TGTGCCAGCAGTTTAGGACGGAGATTCTACGAGCAGTACTTC. Translation gives CASSLGRRFYEQYF.

Ten or more counts support this clonotype. The chain is built from TRBV7-2 and TRBJ2-7, with 9 bases identical to TRBD1. Germline V gene data show CDR1 as SGHTA and CDR2 as FQGNSA. CDR3 length equals 14 residues. Trimming at V came to 4 bases and at J to 2 bases, leaving 3 bases not matched to a gene. CDR3 amino acids: CASSSDRGTYEQYF. The CDR3 nucleotides read TGTGCCAGCAGCTCGGACAGGGGCACCTACGAGCAGTACTTC.

The chain's CDR3 is CASSTRETTEAFF. The CDR3 nucleotides are TGTGCCAGCAGTACCCGGGAAACAACTGAAGCTTTCTTT. The gene calls are TRBV6-5 and TRBJ1-1, with unresolved D. Trimming left V 5 bases short and J 5 bases short, with 12 bases between. This CDR3 region has 13 residues. Germline V gives CDR1 MNHEY, CDR2 SVGAGI.